This passage covers 14 T cell receptor beta chains from one sample sequenced in a study of Ad26.COV2.S vaccination and SARS-CoV-2 variants. Profiling relied on immunoSEQ multiplex PCR, and the TCRdb table lists in-frame clones only, not all of them. The data show roughly 300,000 clones, with around 88% seen just once and roughly 5% held by the top ten. Treatment denoted: around 19 received Ad26.COV2.S at low or high dose, single or two shots; about 5 received placebo; per-sample allocation not given. Sampling was done on day 63 after the first vaccine or placebo injection. The sequences come from peripheral blood, collected in a trial of Ad26.COV2.S vaccine versus placebo. The receptor source for this set is a person between 18 and 60 years old who received the Ad26.COV2.S COVID-19 vaccine or a placebo.

The CDR3 DNA is TGTGCCAGCAGCCAAAACTTCAACACTGAAGCTTTCTTT. Translated: CASSQNFNTEAFF. The genes are TRBV3-1 (or the pseudogene TRBV3-2) and TRBJ1-1; D is unresolved. Trimming removed 2 bases from V and 2 bases from J, with 6 bases in between. This CDR3 has 13 residues. Germline CDR1 reads LGHDT; CDR2 reads YNNKEL (reference sequence).

This sequence joins TRBV2 and TRBJ2-5; 11 positions match TRBD1. The germline V gene encodes CDR1 SNHLY and CDR2 FYNNEI. Losses at the gene ends were 4 bases for V and 5 bases for J; bases not matched to a gene: 6. This CDR3 contains 15 residues. The CDR3: CASSAGQGAGETQYF. DNA of the CDR3: TGTGCCAGCAGTGCAGGACAGGGGGCCGGGGAGACCCAGTACTTC.

V usage is TRBV29-1 and J usage is TRBJ2-7, with D unresolved. The CDR3 consists of 11 residues. The ends were cut back, 0 bases at V and 7 bases at J, with 7 bases in the middle. Per germline, CDR1 SQVTM and CDR2 ANQGSEA. The CDR3 loop is CSVEEGKEQYF. CDR3 DNA sequence: TGCAGCGTTGAAGAAGGCAAGGAGCAGTACTTC.

CDR3 amino acids: CASSISAGGITEAFF. The DNA for the CDR3 is TGTGCCAGTAGTATATCGGCAGGGGGTATCACTGAAGCTTTCTTT. The chain joins TRBV19 to TRBJ1-1; 7 bases map to TRBD1. CDR1 and CDR2 from the germline V gene are LNHDA and SQIVND (reference sequence). There are 15 residues in the CDR3. V dropped 2 bases and J dropped 4; count of bases not matched to a gene: 7.

This clone came up a few times. This chain links TRBV4-1 with TRBJ1-5; D is uncertain. CDR3 length: 13 residues. CDR1 and CDR2 from the germline V gene are MGHRA and YSYEKL. V lost 6 bases and J 2 bases, leaving 8 bases between the germline ends. The CDR3 sequence: CASSHRGNQPQHF. CDR3 DNA sequence: TGCGCCAGCAGTCACAGAGGCAATCAGCCCCAGCATTTT.

V gene TRBV5-1 combines with J gene TRBJ1-1, with no clear D. The germline V gene has CDR1 SGHRS and CDR2 YFSETQ. The CDR3 spans 14 residues. Trimming removed 0 bases at V and 1 base at J, with 7 bases between. CDR3 amino acids: CASSLGHPNTEAFF. The CDR3 bases are TGCGCCAGCAGCTTGGGCCATCCGAACACTGAAGCTTTCTTT.

This clone was seen just once. V usage is TRBV18 and J usage is TRBJ2-7; no clear D gene. V was shortened by 1 base and J by 3 bases, with 13 bases between the two germline ends. The germline V gene encodes CDR1 KGHSH and CDR2 LQKENI. The CDR3 loop spans 15 amino acids. CDR3 in amino acids: CASSPRANFNYEQYF. CDR3 DNA sequence: TGTGCCAGCTCACCACGGGCAAATTTTAACTACGAGCAGTACTTC.

This chain joins TRBV11-1 and TRBJ2-7, with D possibly matching TRBD2 (6 bases). Germline CDR1 is SGHAT and CDR2 is FQDESV (reference sequence). The V end was cut by 4 bases, the J end by 0 bases, with 10 bases between. CDR3 length equals 14 residues. The DNA of the CDR3 is TGTGCCAGCAGCTACGGGGGAACCTCCTACGAGCAGTACTTC. It specifies CASSYGGTSYEQYF.

The rearrangement uses TRBV7-6 and TRBJ1-6, with 8 bases lining up with TRBD1. Germline V gene lookup returns CDR1 SGHVS and CDR2 FNYEAQ. V lost 1 base to trimming and J lost 8 bases; unmatched junction nucleotides: 1. The CDR3 extends over 14 amino acids. This CDR3 reads CASSLGTGYSPLHF. The CDR3 DNA sequence: TGTGCCAGCAGCTTAGGGACAGGGTATTCACCCCTCCACTTT.

Of note for this clone: The same CDR3 can be traced to other DNA sequences in this sample. The gene calls are TRBV25-1 and TRBJ2-3; the D is unclear. Germline-derived CDR1 and CDR2 are MGHDK and SYGVNS. The germline V and J ends were trimmed by 0 bases and 6 bases, with 10 bases remaining between them. This CDR3 has 14 residues. This CDR3 is CASSEYSGVDTQYF. CDR3 DNA sequence: TGTGCCAGCAGTGAATATTCAGGAGTGGATACGCAGTATTTT.

The genes are TRBV15 and TRBJ2-1, with 8 bases matching TRBD1. This CDR3 is built from 18 residues. The junction had 13 bases not matched to a gene; V was cut back by 2 bases and J by 4 bases. From germline, CDR1 is LNHNV and CDR2 YYDKDF (reference sequence). CDR3 region: CATSRSRARTGQYNEQFF. CDR3 bases: TGTGCCACCAGCAGATCCAGGGCCAGGACAGGGCAGTACAATGAGCAGTTCTTC.

This chain joins TRBV5-6 and TRBJ2-5, with 8 bases aligning to TRBD2. This CDR3 contains 13 residues. Germline trimming cut 3 bases from V and 6 bases from J; bases unmatched to any gene: 4. CDR1 and CDR2 (germline): SGHDT, YYEEEE. CDR3 sequence (DNA): TGTGCCAGCAGCTCCTCGGGAGGGAAGACCCAGTACTTC. Residues: CASSSSGGKTQYF.

The V gene is TRBV29-1, the J gene TRBJ2-7; D is possibly TRBD2 (7 bases). This CDR3 contains 14 residues. The germline V gene encodes CDR1 SQVTM and CDR2 ANQGSEA. Trimming stripped 7 bases from V and 5 bases from J, with 21 bases between. The DNA of the CDR3 is TGCAGCGCAGGGGCGGGAGTAGCTAGCAACGAGCAGTACTTC. It codes for CSAGAGVASNEQYF.

The chain couples TRBV10-2 to TRBJ2-5; perhaps TRBD2 as D (5 bases). Germline V gene lookup returns CDR1 WSHSY and CDR2 SAAADI. The CDR3 runs 14 residues. The V end was cut by 3 bases, the J end by 7 bases, with 15 bases between. The CDR3 is CASSENEAAGTQYF. CDR3 in DNA: TGCGCCAGCAGTGAAAATGAGGCCGCGGGGACCCAGTACTTC.